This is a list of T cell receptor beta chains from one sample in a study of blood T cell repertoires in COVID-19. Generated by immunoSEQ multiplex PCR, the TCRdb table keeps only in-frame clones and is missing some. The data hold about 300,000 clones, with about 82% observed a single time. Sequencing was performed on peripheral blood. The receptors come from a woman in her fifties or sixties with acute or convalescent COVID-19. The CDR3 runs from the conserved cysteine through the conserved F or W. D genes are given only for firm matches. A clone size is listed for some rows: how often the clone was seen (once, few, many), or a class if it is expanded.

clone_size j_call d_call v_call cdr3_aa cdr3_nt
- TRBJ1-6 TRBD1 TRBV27 CASRGGVGQPNSPLHF TGTGCCAGCAGGGGAGGAGTGGGACAGCCTAATTCACCCCTCCACTTT
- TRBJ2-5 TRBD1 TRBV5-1 CASSLKTGGLETQYF TGCGCCAGCAGCTTAAAGACAGGGGGCTTGGAGACCCAGTACTTC
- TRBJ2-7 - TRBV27 CASSSRGTSGQYPHEQYF TGTGCCAGCAGTTCGAGGGGGACGTCGGGACAATACCCCCACGAGCAGTACTTC
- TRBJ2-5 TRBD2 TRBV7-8 CASRNREAGGGETQYF TGTGCCAGCCGCAACCGGGAGGCGGGAGGTGGGGAGACCCAGTACTTC
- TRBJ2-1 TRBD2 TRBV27 CASSFRGRRGNEQFF TGTGCCAGCAGTTTTCGCGGGAGGAGAGGAAATGAGCAGTTCTTC
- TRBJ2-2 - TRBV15 CATSRVKPGAHGELFF TGTGCCACCAGCAGAGTCAAACCAGGGGCCCACGGGGAGCTGTTTTTT
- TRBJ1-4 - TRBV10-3 CAISEGQGNEKLFF TGTGCCATCAGTGAGGGGCAGGGAAATGAAAAACTGTTTTTT
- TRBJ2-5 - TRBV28 CASSLDREGETQYF TGTGCCAGCTCCTTGGACAGGGAGGGGGAGACCCAGTACTTC
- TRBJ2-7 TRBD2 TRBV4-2 CASSQNPSGAPYEQYF TGTGCCAGCAGCCAAAATCCTAGCGGGGCCCCCTACGAGCAGTACTTC
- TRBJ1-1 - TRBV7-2 CASSLVSGAGTEAFF TGTGCCAGCAGCTTGGTTTCAGGGGCGGGTACTGAAGCTTTCTTT
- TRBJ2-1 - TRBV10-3 CAISETNLDNEQFF TGTGCCATCAGTGAAACTAATCTAGACAATGAGCAGTTCTTC
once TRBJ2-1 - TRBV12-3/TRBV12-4 CASSLWTVNEQFF TGTGCCAGCAGTCTATGGACAGTTAATGAGCAGTTCTTC
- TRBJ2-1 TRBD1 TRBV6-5 CASRTGWDNEQFF TGTGCCAGTAGGACAGGCTGGGACAATGAGCAGTTCTTC
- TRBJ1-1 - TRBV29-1 CSVVGGSTIRDTEAFF TGCAGCGTTGTCGGGGGGAGTACGATAAGGGACACTGAAGCTTTCTTT
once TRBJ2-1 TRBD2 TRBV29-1 CSVESSGRVYNEQFF TGCAGCGTTGAATCTAGCGGGAGGGTGTACAATGAGCAGTTCTTC
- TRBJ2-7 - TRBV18 CASSSPRGTYEQYF TGTGCCAGCTCATCACCCCGAGGAACCTACGAGCAGTACTTC
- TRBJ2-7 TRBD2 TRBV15 CATSRASGYYEQYF TGTGCCACCAGCAGAGCTAGCGGATACTACGAGCAGTACTTC
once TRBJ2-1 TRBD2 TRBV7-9 CASSPRGEKRDEQFF TGTGCCAGCAGCCCAAGGGGCGAAAAGCGGGACGAGCAGTTCTTC
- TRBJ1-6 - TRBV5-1 CASSFTLRLLGGDNSPLHF TGCGCCAGCAGCTTTACCCTTCGTCTGTTGGGAGGGGATAATTCACCCCTCCACTTT
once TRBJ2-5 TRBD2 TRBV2 CASSDSGGAQETQYF TGTGCCAGCAGTGACAGCGGGGGGGCGCAAGAGACCCAGTACTTC
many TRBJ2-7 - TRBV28 CASSFFRWPYEQYF TGTGCCAGCAGTTTCTTCCGCTGGCCCTACGAGCAGTACTTC
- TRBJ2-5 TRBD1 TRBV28 CASSLGYRPGGKKTQYF TGTGCCAGCAGTTTAGGATATAGGCCAGGGGGCAAAAAGACCCAGTACTTC
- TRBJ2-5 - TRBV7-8 CASSLAGSETQYF TGTGCCAGCAGCTTGGCGGGGTCGGAGACCCAGTACTTC
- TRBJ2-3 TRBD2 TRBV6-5 CATLAGPTDTQYF TGTGCCACTTTAGCGGGACCCACAGATACGCAGTATTTT
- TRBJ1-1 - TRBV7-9 CASRATENTEAFF TGTGCCAGCAGGGCTACAGAGAACACTGAAGCTTTCTTT
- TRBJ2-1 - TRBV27 CASSLWGRQSYNEQFF TGTGCCAGCAGTTTATGGGGGCGGCAATCCTACAATGAGCAGTTCTTC
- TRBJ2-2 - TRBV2 CASSDLRRTGELFF TGTGCCAGCAGTGATCTTCGGAGGACCGGGGAGCTGTTTTTT
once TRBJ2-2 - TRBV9 CASRGEANTGELFF TGTGCCAGCAGGGGAGAGGCGAACACCGGGGAGCTGTTTTTT
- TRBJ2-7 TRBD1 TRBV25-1 CASSADRDHEQYF TGTGCCAGCAGTGCAGACAGGGATCACGAGCAGTACTTC
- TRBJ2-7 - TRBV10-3 CAINYRVTSSAEQYF TGTGCCATCAACTATCGAGTGACTAGTTCGGCCGAGCAGTACTTC
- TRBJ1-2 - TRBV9 CASSAQIYGYTF TGTGCCAGCAGCGCCCAGATCTATGGCTACACCTTC
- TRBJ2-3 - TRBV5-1 CASSPGGGTDTQYF TGCGCCAGCAGCCCTGGGGGAGGTACAGATACGCAGTATTTT
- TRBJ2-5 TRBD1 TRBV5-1 CASRPRQGLQETQYF TGCGCCAGCAGACCCAGACAGGGTTTGCAAGAGACCCAGTACTTC
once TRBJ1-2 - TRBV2 CASSGGPRGISYGYTF TGTGCCAGCAGTGGGGGTCCGCGGGGGATCAGCTATGGCTACACCTTC
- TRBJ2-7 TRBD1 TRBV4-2 CASSPASQGAREQYF TGTGCCAGCAGCCCGGCCTCACAGGGGGCAAGAGAGCAGTACTTC
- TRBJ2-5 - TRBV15 CATSRDSGTQYF TGTGCCACCAGCAGAGATAGTGGGACCCAGTACTTC
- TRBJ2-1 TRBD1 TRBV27 CASSWTGPRNEQFF TGTGCCAGCAGTTGGACAGGGCCGCGGAATGAGCAGTTCTTC
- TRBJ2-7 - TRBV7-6 CASSGPGHREDEQYF TGTGCCAGCAGCGGGCCGGGACACCGGGAGGACGAGCAGTACTTC
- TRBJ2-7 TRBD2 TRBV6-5 CASIPSGSSYEQYF TGTGCCAGCATTCCTAGCGGGAGCTCCTACGAGCAGTACTTC
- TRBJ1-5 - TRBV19 CASRDKNQPQHF TGTGCCAGTCGGGACAAAAATCAGCCCCAGCATTTT
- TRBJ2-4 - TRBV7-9 CASSFGGLAKNIQYF TGTGCCAGCAGCTTTGGGGGCCTAGCCAAAAACATTCAGTACTTC
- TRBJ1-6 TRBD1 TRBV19 CASSNQGARNSPLHF TGTGCCAGTAGTAACCAGGGGGCGCGAAATTCACCCCTCCACTTT
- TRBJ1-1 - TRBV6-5 CASRPQSGGTEAFF TGTGCCAGCAGACCTCAATCGGGGGGCACTGAAGCTTTCTTT
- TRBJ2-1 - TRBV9 CASSVAAGSSYNEQFF TGTGCCAGCAGCGTAGCTGCGGGCTCCTCCTACAATGAGCAGTTCTTC
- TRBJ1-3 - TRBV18 CASSPPQDSGNTIYF TGTGCCAGCTCACCACCACAGGACTCTGGAAACACCATATATTTT
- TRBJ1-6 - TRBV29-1 CSAPDPYGALHF TGCAGCGCTCCCGACCCCTACGGGGCCCTCCACTTT
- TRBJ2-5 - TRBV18 CASSPIQRETQYF TGTGCCAGCTCACCAATACAGAGAGAGACCCAGTACTTC
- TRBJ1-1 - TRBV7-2 CASSFPGVTEAFF TGTGCCAGCAGCTTCCCAGGGGTCACTGAAGCTTTCTTT